Listed here is a single T cell receptor (beta chain). This sample stems from a study of blood T cell repertoires in COVID-19. As for the study in general: The samples span acute and convalescent COVID-19 from the United States, Italy and Spain. T cells, B-cell-depleted T cells, or PBMCs provided the cDNA or gDNA that served as material.

Germline CDR1 and CDR2: MNHNY and SVGAGI (reference sequence). The V gene end was trimmed by 3 bases and the J gene end by 6 bases; junction bases not matched to a gene: 11. This CDR3 comprises 16 residues. The method was immunoSEQ multiplex PCR; TCRdb's version includes in-frame clones alone and lacks a portion of them. The data hold about 170,000 clones, with approximately 90% observed a single time. This rearrangement joins TRBV6-6 to TRBJ2-1; 7 bases line up with TRBD2. This TCR derives from a man between 25 and 39 years old with COVID-19, enrolled during active disease. The sequencing sample was made of peripheral blood. This chain's CDR3 is CASSYDPQKRGNEQFF. In nucleotides, the CDR3 is TGTGCCAGCAGTTATGATCCCCAAAAGCGGGGCAATGAGCAGTTCTTC.